This note documents a single TCR beta chain sequence. The data originate from a study of blood T cell repertoires in COVID-19. The wider study: Both acute and convalescent COVID-19 samples were obtained from the United States, Italy and Spain.

Germline V gene data show CDR1 as LGHDT and CDR2 as YNNKEL (reference sequence). Trimming took 1 base from V and 5 from J, leaving 8 bases between them. The CDR3 is 14 amino acids. In the original analysis: Scientists estimated how many nucleated cells there were by amplifying reference gene primers. The data were produced by immunoSEQ multiplex PCR, yet TCRdb's version contains in-frame clones alone and is incomplete. V and J calls and clone size are copied from that table; D and trimming were computed from the DNA. The sample records over 300,000 clones, 89% being singletons. This sequence joins TRBV3-1 (or the pseudogene TRBV3-2) and TRBJ1-4; D call uncertain. This clonotype was obtained from a man aged 18-30 years who had recovered from COVID-19. The sample taken for sequencing was peripheral blood. The CDR3 DNA is TGTGCCAGCAGCCAAGCACGGTCGAATGAAAAACTGTTTTTT. Translation: CASSQARSNEKLFF.